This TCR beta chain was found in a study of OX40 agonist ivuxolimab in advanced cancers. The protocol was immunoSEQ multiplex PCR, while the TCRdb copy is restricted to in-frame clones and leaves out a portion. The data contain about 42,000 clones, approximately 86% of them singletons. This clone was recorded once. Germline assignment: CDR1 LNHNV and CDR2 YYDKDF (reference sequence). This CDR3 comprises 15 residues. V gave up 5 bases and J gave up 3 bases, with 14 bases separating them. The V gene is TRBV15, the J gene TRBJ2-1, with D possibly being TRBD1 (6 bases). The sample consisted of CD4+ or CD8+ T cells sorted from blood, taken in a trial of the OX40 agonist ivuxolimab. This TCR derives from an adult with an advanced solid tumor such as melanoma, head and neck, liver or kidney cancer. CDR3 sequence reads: CATSYPPRGYNEQFF. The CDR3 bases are TGTGCCACCAGCTACCCTCCCAGGGGCTACAATGAGCAGTTCTTC.